Listed below are T cell receptor beta chains from one sample, sequenced in a study of blood T cell repertoires in COVID-19. Sequencing used immunoSEQ multiplex PCR; TCRdb keeps in-frame clones, though not all of them. The sample includes some 130,000 clones, about 88% of them seen just once. The sequenced sample was PBMCs or T cells enriched from blood (not recorded which). The origin of the receptors is a man aged 35 to 55 with acute COVID-19. Each CDR3 is given with its conserved first and last residue. The D gene is left open where the match is weak. Size tells how often a clone was seen (once, few, many) or the class of an expanded clone, and some rows leave it out.

j_gene: TRBJ1-1
d_gene: -
abundance: -
v_gene: TRBV7-9
CDR3nt: TGTGCCAGCAGCTCGCCAGGTTTTTGGAACACTGAAGCTTTCTTT
CDR3aa: CASSSPGFWNTEAFF

j_gene: TRBJ1-4
d_gene: -
abundance: -
v_gene: TRBV5-1
CDR3nt: TGCGCCAGCAGCTTGGATCGGGGGAGTGAAAAACTGTTTTTT
CDR3aa: CASSLDRGSEKLFF

j_gene: TRBJ2-3
d_gene: -
abundance: few
v_gene: TRBV7-9
CDR3nt: TGTGCCAGCAGCTGGGGACTTCGCGGAGATACGCAGTATTTT
CDR3aa: CASSWGLRGDTQYF

j_gene: TRBJ2-3
d_gene: TRBD1
abundance: -
v_gene: TRBV18
CDR3nt: TGTGCCAGCTCCGGGACAGGGGGCCAAGATACGCAGTATTTT
CDR3aa: CASSGTGGQDTQYF

j_gene: TRBJ2-6
d_gene: -
abundance: -
v_gene: TRBV10-1
CDR3nt: TGCGCCAGCAGAGGTCGGGGAACCGGGGCCAACGTCCTGACTTTC
CDR3aa: CASRGRGTGANVLTF

j_gene: TRBJ2-7
d_gene: TRBD1
abundance: -
v_gene: TRBV28
CDR3nt: TGTGCCAGCGTATCCGGGACAGGGGCCTACGAGCAGTACTTC
CDR3aa: CASVSGTGAYEQYF

j_gene: TRBJ2-6
d_gene: -
abundance: -
v_gene: TRBV19
CDR3nt: TGTGCCAGTGAGAGCTCTGGGGCCAACGTCCTGACTTTC
CDR3aa: CASESSGANVLTF

j_gene: TRBJ1-5
d_gene: -
abundance: -
v_gene: TRBV30
CDR3nt: TGTGCCTGGAGTGAGGGGGATTATCAGCCCCAGCATTTT
CDR3aa: CAWSEGDYQPQHF

j_gene: TRBJ1-3
d_gene: -
abundance: -
v_gene: TRBV30
CDR3nt: TGTGCCTGGAGTGGGGGGAGGGGAAACACCATATATTTT
CDR3aa: CAWSGGRGNTIYF

j_gene: TRBJ2-3
d_gene: -
abundance: -
v_gene: TRBV30
CDR3nt: TGTGCCTGGAGTGTAGGGGAAGATACGCAGTATTTT
CDR3aa: CAWSVGEDTQYF

j_gene: TRBJ1-2
d_gene: TRBD1
abundance: once
v_gene: TRBV6-1
CDR3nt: TGTGCCAGCAGTGTCAAGGGGGACAGCGTATTCTATGGCTACACCTTC
CDR3aa: CASSVKGDSVFYGYTF

j_gene: TRBJ2-7
d_gene: -
abundance: few
v_gene: TRBV30
CDR3nt: TGTGCCTGGGTGACTGCAAACGAGCAGTACTTC
CDR3aa: CAWVTANEQYF

j_gene: TRBJ1-3
d_gene: -
abundance: -
v_gene: TRBV11-2
CDR3nt: TGTGCCAGCAGCTTAGATGGCAGCTCTGGAAACACCATATATTTT
CDR3aa: CASSLDGSSGNTIYF

j_gene: TRBJ1-4
d_gene: -
abundance: -
v_gene: TRBV6-2/TRBV6-3
CDR3nt: TGTGCCAGCAGTTACTCCGGGGGGACTGAAAAACTGTTTTTT
CDR3aa: CASSYSGGTEKLFF

j_gene: TRBJ2-7
d_gene: TRBD2
abundance: -
v_gene: TRBV4-1
CDR3nt: TGCGCCAGCAGCCAAGACGGAGGGAGGGCTCGCGACGAGCAGTACTTC
CDR3aa: CASSQDGGRARDEQYF

j_gene: TRBJ1-3
d_gene: TRBD1
abundance: -
v_gene: TRBV6-1
CDR3nt: TGTGCCAGCAGATTTGGACAGGCTGGAAACACCATATATTTT
CDR3aa: CASRFGQAGNTIYF

j_gene: TRBJ1-4
d_gene: TRBD1
abundance: few
v_gene: TRBV5-6
CDR3nt: TGTGCCAGCAGCTCACAGGGGGAAGAGTGGTCATCGGAAAAACTGTTTTTT
CDR3aa: CASSSQGEEWSSEKLFF

j_gene: TRBJ1-2
d_gene: TRBD1
abundance: -
v_gene: TRBV5-1
CDR3nt: TGCGCCAGCAGCGCCCCGGGACAGGGTGCGGGTGGCTACACCTTC
CDR3aa: CASSAPGQGAGGYTF

j_gene: TRBJ1-5
d_gene: TRBD1
abundance: -
v_gene: TRBV6-5
CDR3nt: TGTGCCAGCAGTTCCTTGACAGGGGGCGGTCAGCCCCAGCATTTT
CDR3aa: CASSSLTGGGQPQHF

j_gene: TRBJ1-4
d_gene: TRBD1
abundance: -
v_gene: TRBV28
CDR3nt: TGTGCCAGCAGGGACAGGGAAACTAATGAAAAACTGTTTTTT
CDR3aa: CASRDRETNEKLFF

j_gene: TRBJ1-1
d_gene: -
abundance: -
v_gene: TRBV18
CDR3nt: TGTGCCAGCTCACCACCTGGCCAGGGGACAACTGAAGCTTTCTTT
CDR3aa: CASSPPGQGTTEAFF

j_gene: TRBJ1-5
d_gene: -
abundance: -
v_gene: TRBV28
CDR3nt: TGTGCCAGCAGTTTATTGGCAGGGCCTAGCAATCAGCCCCAGCATTTT
CDR3aa: CASSLLAGPSNQPQHF

j_gene: TRBJ1-2
d_gene: -
abundance: -
v_gene: TRBV29-1
CDR3nt: TGCAGCGTGAGGAACAGGGCCGCCTATGGCTACACCTTC
CDR3aa: CSVRNRAAYGYTF

j_gene: TRBJ1-2
d_gene: -
abundance: few
v_gene: TRBV6-5
CDR3nt: TGTGCCAGCAGTTACACTTCACAGGTTCCTAACTATGGCTACACCTTC
CDR3aa: CASSYTSQVPNYGYTF

j_gene: TRBJ1-2
d_gene: -
abundance: -
v_gene: TRBV28
CDR3nt: TGTGCCAGCAGTTCCTTTGAGGGGGGGATTTATGGCTACACCTTC
CDR3aa: CASSSFEGGIYGYTF

j_gene: TRBJ1-2
d_gene: TRBD1
abundance: few
v_gene: TRBV27
CDR3nt: TGTGCCAGCAGGCCGACAGGGGGCATTAGCTACACCTTC
CDR3aa: CASRPTGGISYTF

j_gene: TRBJ2-3
d_gene: -
abundance: -
v_gene: TRBV7-2
CDR3nt: TGTGCCAGCAGCTTAGTAGGCACAGATACGCAGTATTTT
CDR3aa: CASSLVGTDTQYF

j_gene: TRBJ1-5
d_gene: -
abundance: -
v_gene: TRBV2
CDR3nt: TGTGCCAGCACGCCCCAAAGGGGTACTACTCAGCCCCAGCATTTT
CDR3aa: CASTPQRGTTQPQHF

j_gene: TRBJ1-2
d_gene: TRBD1
abundance: -
v_gene: TRBV15
CDR3nt: TGTGCCACCAGCAGAGACCCCGGACAGGGACGGGCTGGCTACACCTTC
CDR3aa: CATSRDPGQGRAGYTF

j_gene: TRBJ1-2
d_gene: -
abundance: few
v_gene: TRBV5-8
CDR3nt: TGTGCCAGCAACCCTGGCCAAAACTATGGCTACACCTTC
CDR3aa: CASNPGQNYGYTF

j_gene: TRBJ1-2
d_gene: -
abundance: -
v_gene: TRBV2
CDR3nt: TGTGCCAGCCTTTTTGGGGCCATTCTTAACTATGGTGGCTACACCTTC
CDR3aa: CASLFGAILNYGGYTF

j_gene: TRBJ2-7
d_gene: -
abundance: -
v_gene: TRBV6-2/TRBV6-3
CDR3nt: TGTGCCAGCAGTTACCTGGGAGGCAGGTACGAGCAGTACTTC
CDR3aa: CASSYLGGRYEQYF

j_gene: TRBJ1-2
d_gene: TRBD1
abundance: once
v_gene: TRBV3-1/TRBV3-2
CDR3nt: TGTGCCAGCAGCCAAGATGACAGGGAGTATGGCTACACCTTC
CDR3aa: CASSQDDREYGYTF